A selection of T cell receptor beta chains follows, all from one sample in a study of T cell responses to AZD1222 COVID-19 vaccine. Using immunoSEQ multiplex PCR, the repertoire was profiled, and TCRdb retains in-frame clones only, with some absent. The table shows about 100,000 clones, with more than 70% occurring only once. The sequences come from peripheral blood, collected 28 days after the second AZD1222 dose. The receptors originated from an adult who received the AZD1222 COVID-19 vaccine. Each CDR3 is given with its conserved first and last residue. Fields, in order: clone size, V gene, J gene, D gene, CDR3 protein, CDR3 DNA. The D gene is left open where the match is weak. Size is omitted from some rows. Given values are once, few, many or a class for expanded clones.

.	TRBV4-3	TRBJ2-2	.	CASRTAANTGELFF	TGCGCCAGCAGGACCGCCGCGAACACCGGGGAGCTGTTTTTT
.	TRBV6-2/TRBV6-3	TRBJ2-7	.	CASSYTSYEQYF	TGTGCCAGCAGTTACACGAGTTACGAGCAGTACTTC
.	TRBV28	TRBJ2-2	.	CASSMGAATGELFF	TGTGCCAGCAGTATGGGGGCGGCCACCGGGGAGCTGTTTTTT
.	TRBV30	TRBJ1-5	TRBD1	CAWGDRGRNQPQHF	TGTGCCTGGGGTGACAGGGGGCGAAATCAGCCCCAGCATTTT
few	TRBV7-2	TRBJ1-1	.	CASSLGIRATEAFF	TGTGCCAGCAGCTTAGGGATAAGGGCCACTGAAGCTTTCTTT
once	TRBV5-1	TRBJ2-1	.	CASSTGQPYNEQFF	TGCGCCAGCAGTACCGGACAGCCGTACAATGAGCAGTTCTTC
.	TRBV7-9	TRBJ2-1	TRBD2	CASSFDGTSELQFF	TGTGCCAGCAGCTTTGACGGGACTAGTGAACTGCAGTTCTTC
.	TRBV30	TRBJ1-1	.	CAYKTSSDTEAFF	TGTGCCTACAAGACATCTTCGGACACTGAAGCTTTCTTT
.	TRBV9	TRBJ1-1	.	CASSVDWGMNTEAFF	TGTGCCAGCAGCGTAGATTGGGGTATGAACACTGAAGCTTTCTTT
.	TRBV19	TRBJ1-5	.	CASSQTFGTTRFQPQHF	TGTGCCAGTAGTCAGACGTTCGGGACGACTCGTTTTCAGCCCCAGCATTTT
.	TRBV7-2	TRBJ1-5	.	CASSLEGLYSNQPQHF	TGTGCCAGCAGCCTAGAGGGGCTCTATAGCAATCAGCCCCAGCATTTT
.	TRBV5-8	TRBJ2-3	TRBD2	CASSILAGGPAQYF	TGTGCCAGCAGCATCTTGGCGGGGGGGCCAGCGCAGTATTTT
.	TRBV27	TRBJ2-5	TRBD2	CASSFRTSGAETQYF	TGTGCCAGCAGTTTTCGGACTAGCGGGGCGGAGACCCAGTACTTC
few	TRBV27	TRBJ1-5	TRBD1	CASSPQQGAGQPQHF	TGTGCCAGCAGCCCCCAGCAGGGGGCGGGTCAGCCCCAGCATTTT
.	TRBV23-1	TRBJ1-6	.	CASSPVPTSSYNSPLHF	TGCGCCAGCAGTCCAGTGCCGACGAGCTCCTATAATTCACCCCTCCACTTT
.	TRBV7-7	TRBJ2-1	TRBD1	CASSPGSGGYNEQFF	TGTGCTAGCAGCCCTGGATCAGGGGGCTACAATGAGCAGTTCTTC
.	TRBV28	TRBJ2-7	.	CASSFWGGGAYEQYF	TGTGCCAGCAGTTTCTGGGGAGGGGGGGCCTACGAGCAGTACTTC
.	TRBV19	TRBJ1-2	TRBD1	CASWGTGVGYTF	TGTGCCAGCTGGGGGACAGGGGTTGGCTACACCTTC
.	TRBV9	TRBJ1-2	.	CASSYGSDSYGYTF	TGTGCCAGCAGTTACGGCAGCGACTCCTATGGCTACACCTTC
once	TRBV7-2	TRBJ1-5	.	CASSLTGFGQPQHF	TGTGCCAGCAGCCTAACAGGGTTCGGGCAGCCCCAGCATTTT
.	TRBV9	TRBJ2-3	TRBD2	CASSWTSGTTDTQYF	TGTGCCAGCAGCTGGACTAGCGGGACCACAGATACGCAGTATTTT
.	TRBV28	TRBJ1-1	.	CASSDSPLMTFF	TGTGCCAGCAGCGACAGCCCCCTTATGACTTTCTTT
.	TRBV19	TRBJ2-2	.	CASSLLGNTGELFF	TGTGCCAGTAGTTTGTTGGGGAACACCGGGGAGCTGTTTTTT
.	TRBV10-2	TRBJ2-1	TRBD2	CASCPLAGGLGDEQFF	TGCGCCAGCTGTCCCCTAGCGGGGGGCCTTGGCGATGAGCAGTTCTTC
.	TRBV28	TRBJ2-5	.	CASSRPGVQETQYF	TGTGCCAGCAGTAGACCGGGTGTTCAAGAGACCCAGTACTTC
.	TRBV27	TRBJ2-4	.	CASSFLPDGAKNIQYF	TGTGCCAGCAGTTTTTTGCCCGACGGAGCCAAAAACATTCAGTACTTC
once	TRBV19	TRBJ1-2	.	CASSTQPNRAGYTF	TGTGCCAGTAGTACCCAGCCAAACAGGGCTGGCTACACCTTC
.	TRBV7-8	TRBJ2-2	.	CASAGGELFF	TGTGCCAGCGCGGGTGGGGAGCTGTTTTTT
.	TRBV4-3	TRBJ1-1	.	CASSPKVGGGVGAFF	TGCGCCAGCAGCCCTAAAGTGGGCGGGGGAGTGGGAGCTTTCTTT
.	TRBV12-3/TRBV12-4	TRBJ1-1	.	CASRLDMNTEAFF	TGTGCCAGCAGATTGGACATGAACACTGAAGCTTTCTTT
.	TRBV11-2	TRBJ2-2	TRBD2	CASSRGGRTGELFF	TGTGCCAGCAGCCGGGGGGGTCGCACCGGGGAGCTGTTTTTT
.	TRBV9	TRBJ2-2	TRBD2	CASSVVTSGNTGELFF	TGTGCCAGCAGCGTAGTAACTAGCGGAAACACCGGGGAGCTGTTTTTT
few	TRBV6-1	TRBJ1-1	.	CASSEHIGSDTEAFF	TGTGCCAGCAGTGAACATATCGGATCCGACACTGAAGCTTTCTTT
.	TRBV29-1	TRBJ2-3	.	CSTEPRVMDTQYF	TGCAGCACGGAACCCAGGGTTATGGATACGCAGTATTTT
.	TRBV7-2	TRBJ2-1	.	CASSLNSGDEQFF	TGTGCCAGCAGCCTGAATAGCGGCGATGAGCAGTTCTTC
.	TRBV15	TRBJ2-5	TRBD2	CATSRDWLAVEQTQYF	TGTGCCACCAGCAGAGATTGGCTAGCGGTAGAACAGACCCAGTACTTC
.	TRBV5-7	TRBJ1-4	.	CASSLDSESVNEKLFF	TGTGCCAGCAGCTTGGACAGTGAGTCGGTTAATGAAAAACTGTTTTTT
.	TRBV30	TRBJ1-3	.	CASAGGNTIYF	TGTGCCTCCGCGGGAGGAAACACCATATATTTT
.	TRBV20-1	TRBJ1-2	.	CSASGAAANYGYTF	TGCAGTGCTAGTGGGGCTGCGGCAAACTATGGCTACACCTTC
.	TRBV19	TRBJ2-1	TRBD2	CASKKYSGRPFSGGYNEQFF	TGTGCCAGTAAGAAATATAGCGGGAGGCCGTTCTCCGGTGGCTACAATGAGCAGTTCTTC
.	TRBV3-1/TRBV3-2	TRBJ1-1	.	CASSQGTALPMNTEAFF	TGTGCCAGCAGCCAAGGGACAGCCCTTCCAATGAACACTGAAGCTTTCTTT
.	TRBV5-1	TRBJ1-2	.	CASSLGPDYGYTF	TGCGCCAGCAGCTTGGGGCCCGACTATGGCTACACCTTC
.	TRBV20-1	TRBJ2-1	.	CSAGSKEQFF	TGCAGTGCCGGTAGTAAGGAGCAGTTCTTC
.	TRBV4-1	TRBJ2-1	.	CASSQDPGAQYNEQFF	TGCGCCAGCAGCCAAGATCCCGGGGCACAATACAATGAGCAGTTCTTC
once	TRBV5-1	TRBJ2-2	TRBD2	CASSYRTSGTGELFF	TGCGCCAGCAGCTACCGGACTAGCGGCACCGGGGAGCTGTTTTTT
few	TRBV5-6	TRBJ2-1	TRBD1	CASSFGQGAYNEQFF	TGTGCCAGCAGCTTTGGACAGGGGGCCTACAATGAGCAGTTCTTC
.	TRBV20-1	TRBJ2-1	.	CSASSGSGGSYNEQFF	TGCAGTGCTAGTAGCGGTAGCGGAGGCTCCTACAATGAGCAGTTCTTC
.	TRBV24-1	TRBJ2-3	TRBD2	CATSDLQGREGPDTQYF	TGTGCCACCAGTGATTTGCAAGGGCGGGAGGGCCCAGATACGCAGTATTTT
.	TRBV4-3	TRBJ2-7	.	CASSRSATSSSYEQYF	TGCGCCAGCAGCCGGTCGGCGACCTCCAGCTCCTACGAGCAGTACTTC
.	TRBV28	TRBJ2-1	TRBD2	CASSLDPGLDEQFF	TGTGCCAGCAGTTTAGACCCGGGACTAGATGAGCAGTTCTTC
few	TRBV30	TRBJ1-6	.	CAWSQGRGSPLHF	TGTGCCTGGAGCCAGGGGCGGGGTTCACCCCTCCACTTT
.	TRBV4-1	TRBJ2-3	TRBD2	CASSRVGLAADTQYF	TGCGCCAGCAGCCGTGTGGGACTAGCGGCAGATACGCAGTATTTT
.	TRBV28	TRBJ1-5	TRBD1	CASTPGTVWGNQPQHF	TGTGCCAGCACGCCAGGGACAGTATGGGGCAATCAGCCCCAGCATTTT